One and the same sample provided the 25 T cell receptor beta chains below, sequenced in a study of cytomegalovirus exposure and HLA in healthy donors. In the PCR, 60 Vbeta and 13 Jbeta primers were used. Sequencing used immunoSEQ multiplex PCR; TCRdb keeps in-frame clones, though not all of them. This sample yields under 200,000 clones, of which roughly 77% are seen a single time; about 2.4% belongs to the top ten. Sequencing input: PBMCs. All receptors derive from a woman aged 40 to 50 in good health and CMV-seropositive.

This chain uses TRBV2 with TRBJ2-7, with 8 bases that match TRBD2. Germline loops: CDR1 SNHLY, CDR2 FYNNEI. V dropped 7 bases and J dropped 2; count of bases not matched to a gene: 13. The CDR3 is made up of 16 amino acids. CDR3 region: CASKGSGGGPTYEQYF. The CDR3 region has the DNA TGTGCCAGCAAGGGTAGCGGCGGGGGGCCCACCTACGAGCAGTACTTC.

This rearrangement joins TRBV5-1 to TRBJ1-2; no clear D gene. V gave up 0 bases and J gave up 0 bases, with 6 bases separating them. The CDR3 is 14 residues long. Germline-derived CDR1 and CDR2 are SGHRS and YFSETQ. CDR3 protein: CASSLEPPNYGYTF. CDR3 nucleotide sequence: TGCGCCAGCAGCTTGGAGCCTCCTAACTATGGCTACACCTTC. Using reference TRBV5-1 and TRBJ1-2 for the parts outside the CDR3, the full variable domain is KAGVTQTPRYLIKTRGQQVTLSCSPISGHRSVSWYQQTPGQGLQFLFEYFSETQRNKGNFPGRFSGRQFSNSRSEMNVSTLELGDSALYLCASSLEPPNYGYTFGSGTRLTVV.

The chain is built from TRBV6-6 and TRBJ1-2, with D perhaps matching TRBD1 (5 bases). The germline V gene has CDR1 MNHNY and CDR2 SVGAGI (reference sequence). The CDR3 totals 15 residues. Trimming took 6 bases from V and 2 from J, leaving 16 bases between them. In DNA, the CDR3 is TGTGCCAGCAGGATCCCGGGGGGTCGGAACTATGGCTACACCTTC. Its translation is CASRIPGGRNYGYTF.

The chain carries TRBV11-2 and TRBJ1-6; 9 bases are shared with TRBD1. The CDR3 spans 16 residues. Germline V gives CDR1 SGHAT, CDR2 FQNNGV. V lost 1 base and J lost 6; bases outside the gene matches: 4. The CDR3 DNA reads as TGTGCCAGCAGCTTAGGTACGGGACAGGGTAATTCACCCCTCCACTTT. Its translation: CASSLGTGQGNSPLHF.

This clone has a handful of counts. This CDR3 reads CASSHSLNTEAFF. CDR3 DNA sequence: TGCGCCAGCAGCCACAGCCTGAACACTGAAGCTTTCTTT. This sequence joins TRBV10-1 and TRBJ1-1; D is undetermined. Germline CDR1 is WNHNN and CDR2 is SYGVQD (reference sequence). V was shortened by 6 bases and J by 0 bases, with 8 bases between the two germline ends. This CDR3 contains 13 residues.

The CDR3 nucleotides read TGTGCCAGCAGTAGGACTAGCGGGAGGGCAGGGGAGACCCAGTACTTC. It yields the protein CASSRTSGRAGETQYF. V gene TRBV2 combines with J gene TRBJ2-5; 15 nucleotides agree with TRBD2. The length of the CDR3 is 16 residues. J was trimmed by 5 bases and V by 5 bases; bases with no gene match: 6. Germline CDR1 and CDR2: SNHLY and FYNNEI.

The gene calls are TRBV5-8 and TRBJ2-5; tentative D call: TRBD2 (5 bases). The V gene lost 5 bases and the J gene lost 2 bases, with 13 bases spanning the gap. Germline CDR1 is SGHTS and CDR2 is YDEGEE. This CDR3 comprises 14 residues. CDR3 sequence (DNA): TGTGCCAGCAGGTCATATCCGGGACAAGAGACCCAGTACTTC. Protein: CASRSYPGQETQYF.

V and J are TRBV5-1 and TRBJ2-1, with TRBD1 as a possible D gene (7 bases). V was cut by 4 bases and J by 3 bases, with 14 bases left in between. Per germline, CDR1 SGHRS and CDR2 YFSETQ. The CDR3 contains 15 residues. The CDR3, as DNA: TGCGCCAGCAGCCCCCCAGGGGGGAACTACAATGAGCAGTTCTTC. Translation: CASSPPGGNYNEQFF.

This chain links TRBV2 with TRBJ2-7; 10 positions match TRBD1. This CDR3 region has 13 residues. V lost 11 bases to trimming and J lost 2 bases; unmatched junction nucleotides: 6. CDR1 is SNHLY and CDR2 is FYNNEI in the germline V gene. This chain's CDR3 is CAGAGTGAYEQYF. Here the CDR3 DNA reads TGTGCCGGGGCCGGGACAGGGGCCTACGAGCAGTACTTC.

The CDR3 here is CASSTPGTGISGYTF. CDR3 coding DNA: TGTGCCAGCAGTACCCCCGGGACAGGTATTAGTGGCTACACCTTC. The J gene is TRBJ1-2, the V gene TRBV25-1; TRBD1 matches at 8 bases. V lost 5 bases, J lost 7 bases, and 12 bases stayed unmatched. CDR1 and CDR2 from the germline V gene are MGHDK and SYGVNS. The length of the CDR3 is 15 residues.

The V gene is TRBV10-2, the J gene TRBJ2-2; the match to TRBD1 covers 8 bases. Germline-derived CDR1 and CDR2 are WSHSY and SAAADI. The CDR3 consists of 16 residues. V was pared by 6 bases and J by 7 bases, with 13 bases of the junction left unmatched. CDR3 protein: CASRGDTDRVYGELFF. For the CDR3, the DNA is TGCGCCAGCAGGGGAGATACGGACAGGGTGTACGGGGAGCTGTTTTTT.

The V call is TRBV30, the J call TRBJ1-2, with 8 positions matching TRBD1. The CDR3 is made up of 14 amino acids. Germline V gene data show CDR1 as GTSNPN and CDR2 as SVGIG (reference sequence). Trimming at V came to 1 base and at J to 6 bases, leaving 7 bases not matched to a gene. CDR3 loop: CAWSGTTGVDGYTF. For the CDR3, the DNA is TGTGCCTGGAGTGGGACGACAGGGGTTGATGGCTACACCTTC.

CDR3 loop: CASTPGTGHYSNQPQHF. CDR3 nucleotides: TGTGCCAGCACGCCCGGGACAGGGCATTATAGCAATCAGCCCCAGCATTTT. The chain carries TRBV6-4 and TRBJ1-5; 9 positions match TRBD1. This CDR3 has 17 residues. Trimming took 7 bases from V and 0 from J; bases not matched to a gene: 10. CDR1 and CDR2 (germline): MRHNA, SNTAGT.

V gene TRBV18 combines with J gene TRBJ1-1; perhaps TRBD1 as D (5 bases). This CDR3 has 13 amino acids. The germline CDR1 and CDR2 sequences are KGHSH and LQKENI. Trimming cost V 4 bases and J 2 bases, with 8 bases left between them. The CDR3 DNA reads TGTGCCAGCTCACTCCAGGGAAACACTGAAGCTTTCTTT. Its translation is CASSLQGNTEAFF.

This clone has a handful of counts. The rearrangement joins TRBV2 to TRBJ1-4; 7 bases are shared with TRBD1. J gave up 7 bases and V 10 bases, and 12 bases lay outside the gene matches. The CDR3 is made up of 14 amino acids. Germline V lookup: CDR1 SNHLY, CDR2 FYNNEI. CDR3 amino acids: CATSPGTVGEKLFF. DNA of the CDR3: TGTGCCACCTCCCCTGGGACAGTGGGTGAAAAACTGTTTTTT.

The chain carries TRBV15 and TRBJ1-3, with D unclear. This CDR3 spans 13 amino acids. The germline V gene has CDR1 LNHNV and CDR2 YYDKDF (reference sequence). V shed 0 bases and J shed 7 bases, with 7 bases lying between them. CDR3 sequence: CATSRDERNTIYF. The CDR3 DNA reads TGTGCCACCAGCAGAGATGAACGGAACACCATATATTTT.

This chain connects TRBV6-6 to TRBJ2-2; a possible D gene is TRBD2 (5 bases). CDR3 length equals 16 residues. CDR1 MNHNY and CDR2 SVGAGI come from the germline V gene (reference sequence). The V and J ends lost 4 bases and 2 bases respectively, with 14 bases between them. CDR3 loop: CASSSDYDFNTGELFF. The CDR3 nucleotides read TGTGCCAGCAGTTCCGACTACGACTTTAACACCGGGGAGCTGTTTTTT.

The chain employs TRBV12-5 and TRBJ1-1; weak D call: TRBD1 (6 bases). CDR3 length: 16 residues. The V gene lost 0 bases and the J gene lost 1 base, with 12 bases spanning the gap. From germline, CDR1 is LGHNT and CDR2 FRNRAP. CDR3 in amino acids: CASGLVQGFENTEAFF. The DNA for the CDR3 is TGTGCTAGTGGTTTGGTACAGGGCTTCGAGAACACTGAAGCTTTCTTT. Using reference TRBV12-5 and TRBJ1-1 for the parts outside the CDR3, the full variable domain is DARVTQTPRHKVTEMGQEVTMRCQPILGHNTVFWYRQTMMQGLELLAYFRNRAPLDDSGMPKDRFSAEMPDATLATLKIQPSEPRDSAVYFCASGLVQGFENTEAFFGQGTRLTVV.

This chain connects TRBV7-2 to TRBJ1-2; D is ambiguous. Germline loops: CDR1 SGHTA, CDR2 FQGNSA. The CDR3 extends over 13 amino acids. With 2 bases removed from V and 7 bases from J, the gap between germline ends came to 11 bases. CDR3 DNA sequence: TGTGCCAGCAGCTTACTCCTCGAGCGTGGCTACACCTTC. It yields the protein CASSLLLERGYTF.

V is TRBV11-2 and J is TRBJ2-3; D unclear. Trimming removed 7 bases at V and 3 bases at J, with 8 bases between. Germline CDR1 reads SGHAT; CDR2 reads FQNNGV. CDR3 length: 12 amino acids. This CDR3 reads CASTPNTDTQYF. CDR3 in DNA: TGTGCCAGCACCCCTAATACAGATACGCAGTATTTT.

This clone showed up just a few times. V usage is TRBV4-3 and J usage is TRBJ1-5; TRBD1 matches 8 bases. The junction had 5 bases not matched to a gene; V was cut back by 0 bases and J by 7 bases. The germline CDR1 and CDR2 sequences are LGHNA and YSLEER. The CDR3 is made up of 15 amino acids. CDR3 bases: TGCGCCAGCAGCCAAGACGGACAGGGAGTACAGCCCCAGCATTTT. The encoded protein is CASSQDGQGVQPQHF.

This rearrangement joins TRBV19 to TRBJ2-4; possible D gene TRBD1, 5 bases. This CDR3 region has 16 residues. The germline CDR1 and CDR2 sequences are LNHDA and SQIVND (reference sequence). V was pared by 4 bases and J by 0 bases, with 13 bases between. CDR3 in amino acids: CASSTQGRLAKNIQYF. The CDR3 DNA reads as TGTGCCAGTAGTACCCAGGGAAGGCTAGCCAAAAACATTCAGTACTTC. Together with reference TRBV19 and TRBJ2-4, the CDR3 gives the full variable domain: DGGITQSPKYLFRKEGQNVTLSCEQNLNHDAMYWYRQDPGQGLRLIYYSQIVNDFQKGDIAEGYSVSREKKESFPLTVTSAQKNPTAFYLCASSTQGRLAKNIQYFGAGTRLSVL.

The rearrangement uses TRBV6-6 and TRBJ1-2; TRBD1 matches 10 bases. CDR3 size: 13 residues. Germline CDR1 and CDR2: MNHNY and SVGAGI (reference sequence). V was pared by 6 bases and J by 8 bases, with 6 bases of the junction left unmatched. The CDR3 coding sequence is TGTGCCAGCAGCGAGGGACAGGGGTGGGGCTACACCTTC. Its protein product is CASSEGQGWGYTF.

This clone has just a few counts. This sequence joins TRBV4-3 and TRBJ2-7; 10 nucleotides agree with TRBD1. The CDR3 runs to 15 residues. Germline V gene lookup returns CDR1 LGHNA and CDR2 YSLEER. The V and J ends lost 5 bases and 3 bases, in that order; junction bases with no gene match: 7. The DNA of the CDR3 is TGCGCCAGCAGCGAGAGGACAGGGGGTTTCTACGAGCAGTACTTC. Encoded protein: CASSERTGGFYEQYF.

The CDR3 loop reads CAWGSGEPPGEQYF. The CDR3 DNA follows: TGTGCCTGGGGTAGCGGAGAACCTCCCGGCGAGCAGTACTTC. The chain joins TRBV30 to TRBJ2-7; D may be TRBD2 (6 bases). The CDR3 contains 14 residues. Trimming took 5 bases from V and 6 from J, leaving 20 bases between them. The germline gives CDR1 GTSNPN, CDR2 SVGIG (reference sequence).